This T cell receptor beta chain was identified in a study of T cell clones after liver transplantation. About the study: Three of eight recipients were HCV-positive; others had non-autoimmune, non-viral indications. Draws occurred before transplant, before withdrawal, and after complete or failed withdrawal. Study-wide results and limits: Graft donor-reactive T cells may have migrated into the graft rather than being deleted. The donor-reactive repertoire was only partly measurable in a couple of subjects, lacking donor cells.

Sequencing used immunoSEQ multiplex PCR; TCRdb keeps in-frame clones, though not all of them. The sample consists of nearly 55,000 clones, approximately 88% of them appearing once. Concerning this clone itself: As yet, its antigen is unknown.

The sequencing here drew on CD4+ T cells from blood, taken before liver transplant. The clonotype was recovered from a human donor who received a liver transplant.

The CDR3 DNA reads TGTGCCAGCAGGTCGGCGGGGGGGCCTCACAATGAGCAGTTCTTC. As protein: CASRSAGGPHNEQFF. The genes are TRBV25-1 and TRBJ2-1, with 9 positions matching TRBD2. The germline V gene has CDR1 MGHDK and CDR2 SYGVNS. This CDR3 is built from 15 residues. Trimming removed 6 bases from V and 5 bases from J; junction bases left unmatched: 8.